These T cell receptor beta chains were read from a single sample in a study of T-cell memory formation after mild COVID-19. One entry per CDR3 protein results from TCRdb running MiXCR on the 5' RACE reads. Here the sample spans about 340,000 distinct CDR3 sequences, more than 15% being singletons. Sequenced sample: PBMCs or a T cell subset sorted from them (not recorded which). These receptor sequences come from a man between 18 and 29 years old who had mild COVID-19 (a few samples of this study predate the infection). Cell type and time point are not known. Both conserved end residues are part of each CDR3. The order of the fields is D gene, V gene, J gene, CDR3 length, clone size, CDR3 DNA, CDR3 protein. A D gene is named only where the DNA matches it firmly. Clone size is shown for a subset of rows, as once, few, many or a class of expanded clone.

NA	TRBV6-2/TRBV6-3	TRBJ2-6	15	few	TGTGCCAGCAGTTACACGGTCTCTGGGGCCAACGTCCTGACTTTC	CASSYTVSGANVLTF
NA	TRBV7-9	TRBJ2-7	14	few	TGTGCCAGCGGACTCCTGGGCAGCGACTACGAGCAGTACTTC	CASGLLGSDYEQYF
NA	TRBV6-2/TRBV6-3	TRBJ2-3	15	NA	TGTGCCAGCAGTTACTGGACACCTAGCACAGATACGCAGTATTTT	CASSYWTPSTDTQYF
TRBD2	TRBV4-2	TRBJ2-5	15	few	TGTGCCAGCAGCCAATGGGGCGGGGGGGTGGAGACCCAGTACTTC	CASSQWGGGVETQYF
NA	TRBV10-3	TRBJ1-6	12	few	TGTGCCATCGGCGGATCGGATTCACCCCTCCACTTT	CAIGGSDSPLHF
NA	TRBV4-1	TRBJ1-1	15	few	TGCGCCAGCAGCCAAGCTAATAGGGGAGGCACTGAAGCTTTCTTT	CASSQANRGGTEAFF
NA	TRBV5-4	TRBJ2-5	14	NA	TGTGCCAGCAGCCCGACGGTCCAGGGCAAGACCCAGTACTTC	CASSPTVQGKTQYF
NA	TRBV7-9	TRBJ1-1	14	few	TGTGCCAGCAGCTTCGTCGAGGGAGGCACTGAAGCTTTCTTT	CASSFVEGGTEAFF
NA	TRBV12-5	TRBJ1-2	13	few	TGTGCTAGTGGTTCCCACCAGGGAGGAGGCTACACCTTC	CASGSHQGGGYTF
TRBD1	TRBV6-5	TRBJ1-1	16	NA	TGTGCCAGCAGTTATTCAGGGGGCGAGGGGAACACTGAAGCTTTCTTT	CASSYSGGEGNTEAFF
NA	TRBV11-2	TRBJ2-7	12	few	TGTGCCAGCAGCCCCAGTTACCTCGAGCAGTACTTC	CASSPSYLEQYF
NA	TRBV4-2	TRBJ1-2	14	NA	TGTGCCAGCAGCCAAGAGGGGGGTCTAGATGGCTACACCTTC	CASSQEGGLDGYTF
NA	TRBV7-2	TRBJ2-3	12	few	TGTGCCAGCAGCCCACTAGCAGATACGCAGTATTTT	CASSPLADTQYF
NA	TRBV6-1	TRBJ2-3	15	few	TGTGCCAGTCTCCCAACGGGGAGGAGGGCAGATACGCAGTATTTT	CASLPTGRRADTQYF
NA	TRBV7-9	TRBJ1-1	15	few	TGTGCCAGCAGCTTACGCTTCAGGGATAGTGGTGAAGCTTTCTTT	CASSLRFRDSGEAFF
NA	TRBV11-1	TRBJ2-3	16	NA	TGTGCCAGCAGCGTGGACCCGGGGGCTAGCACAGATACGCAGTATTTT	CASSVDPGASTDTQYF
NA	TRBV6-5	TRBJ1-6	14	NA	TGTGCCAGCAGTTACTCGGCGGATAATTCACCCCTCCACTTT	CASSYSADNSPLHF
TRBD1	TRBV19	TRBJ2-7	13	NA	TGTGCCAGTAGTATCAACAGGGGTAACGAGCAGTACTTC	CASSINRGNEQYF
NA	TRBV7-2	TRBJ2-2	14	NA	TGTGCCAGCAGCCCCCGGACTGGATCCGGGGAGCTGTTTTTT	CASSPRTGSGELFF
NA	TRBV6-6	TRBJ1-2	13	NA	TGTGCCAGCAGTCCTTACGCGAGGGGAGGCTACACCTTC	CASSPYARGGYTF
NA	TRBV12-3/TRBV12-4	TRBJ2-3	12	NA	TGTGCCAGCAGTTTCGGACGGGATACGCAGTATTTT	CASSFGRDTQYF
NA	TRBV19	TRBJ1-2	16	few	TGTGCCAGTAGTATACCGTGGCAGGGGCGAAAGTCTGGCTACACCTTC	CASSIPWQGRKSGYTF
NA	TRBV7-9	TRBJ2-7	12	NA	TGTGCCAGCAGCTTATCACGGCACGAGCAGTACTTC	CASSLSRHEQYF
NA	TRBV20-1	TRBJ2-5	13	NA	TGCAGTGCTAGAGTGGGTGGACAGGAGACCCAGTACTTC	CSARVGGQETQYF
TRBD1	TRBV3-1	TRBJ1-2	15	NA	TGTGCCAGCAGCCAGACAGACAGGGGGCCTGGAAGCTACACCTTC	CASSQTDRGPGSYTF
NA	TRBV6-5	TRBJ1-4	16	NA	TGTGCCAGCAGTCAGAACCCAGGGTTAGGAAGCGAAAAACTGTTTTTT	CASSQNPGLGSEKLFF
NA	TRBV10-3	TRBJ1-5	14	few	TGTGCCATCAGTCAACAGGGTGGAAATCAGCCCCAGCATTTT	CAISQQGGNQPQHF
NA	TRBV19	TRBJ2-5	14	few	TGTGCCAGTAGTTTCCGCCGGGCCCAAGAGACCCAGTACTTC	CASSFRRAQETQYF
NA	TRBV2	TRBJ1-4	13	few	TGTGCCAGCAGTGTGCGCTCTAATGAAAAACTGTTTTTT	CASSVRSNEKLFF
NA	TRBV3-1	TRBJ1-1	17	few	TGTGCCAGCACCGTCAATCGGGGGGCCTGGATGAACACTGAAGCTTTCTTT	CASTVNRGAWMNTEAFF
TRBD1	TRBV6-2/TRBV6-3	TRBJ1-1	12	few	TGTGCCAGCAGCCCCCGGGACAGGGAAGCTTTCTTT	CASSPRDREAFF
TRBD2	TRBV5-1	TRBJ2-3	16	many	TGCGCCAGCAGCCTACTAGCGGGGGGACAGGCGGATACGCAGTATTTT	CASSLLAGGQADTQYF
NA	TRBV24-1	TRBJ2-3	12	NA	TGTGCCACCAGCGGGGACACAGATACGCAGTATTTT	CATSGDTDTQYF
NA	TRBV20-1	TRBJ2-1	14	NA	TGCAGTGCCGACGGGGGAAATTCCTACAATGAGCAGTTCTTC	CSADGGNSYNEQFF
NA	TRBV5-6	TRBJ2-1	13	few	TGTGCCAGCAGCTTTTCCAGGGGAAATGAGCAGTTCTTC	CASSFSRGNEQFF
NA	TRBV4-1	TRBJ2-1	14	few	TGCGCCAGCAGCCAAGTCGGGGGTGGAAATGAGCAGTTCTTC	CASSQVGGGNEQFF
NA	TRBV7-9	TRBJ2-2	14	few	TGTGCCAGCAGACCTCCGGGGGGCCCGGGGGAGCTGTTTTTT	CASRPPGGPGELFF
NA	TRBV20-1	TRBJ1-2	12	NA	TGCAGTGCTAGACCAGGGAACTATGGCTACACCTTC	CSARPGNYGYTF
NA	TRBV5-1	TRBJ2-2	15	few	TGCGCCAGCAGCTTGTCAGGGGAGGTCACCGGGGAGCTGTTTTTT	CASSLSGEVTGELFF
TRBD2	TRBV5-1	TRBJ2-3	13	many	TGCGCCAGCGGGACTAGCGGCACAGATACGCAGTATTTT	CASGTSGTDTQYF
NA	TRBV6-5	TRBJ2-4	14	NA	TGTGCCAGCAGGGACAGCATAGCCAAAAACATTCAGTACTTC	CASRDSIAKNIQYF
TRBD2	TRBV15	TRBJ2-5	15	few	TGTGCCACGTCAATCCAGCGGGGCTTCCAAGAGACCCAGTACTTC	CATSIQRGFQETQYF
NA	TRBV2	TRBJ1-2	13	few	TGTGCCAGCAACCAGGAGTCTAACTATGGCTACACCTTC	CASNQESNYGYTF